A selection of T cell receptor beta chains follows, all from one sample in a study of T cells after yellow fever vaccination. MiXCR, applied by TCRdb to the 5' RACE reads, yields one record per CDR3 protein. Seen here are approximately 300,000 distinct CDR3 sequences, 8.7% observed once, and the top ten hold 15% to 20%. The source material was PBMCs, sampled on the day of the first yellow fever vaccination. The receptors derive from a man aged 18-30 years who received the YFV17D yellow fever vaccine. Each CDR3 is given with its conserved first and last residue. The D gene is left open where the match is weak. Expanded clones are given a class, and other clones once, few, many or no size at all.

CASSFSYEQYF,TGTGCCAGCAGCTTCAGCTACGAGCAGTACTTC,.,TRBV7-9,many,TRBJ2-7
CASSYTKKGAGNTIYF,TGTGCCAGCAGTTACACCAAAAAGGGGGCAGGAAACACCATATATTTT,TRBD1,TRBV6-5,.,TRBJ1-3
CASSPSKGLNSPLHF,TGTGCCAGCTCACCTTCGAAGGGTCTAAATTCACCCCTCCACTTT,.,TRBV18,.,TRBJ1-6
CASSPPSYEQYF,TGTGCCAGCAGTCCTCCCAGCTACGAGCAGTACTTC,.,TRBV6-2/TRBV6-3,few,TRBJ2-7
CSARGNLGGGELFF,TGCAGTGCTAGAGGGAACTTGGGGGGCGGGGAGCTGTTTTTT,.,TRBV20-1,.,TRBJ2-2
CASSSGGGSSEQYF,TGTGCCAGCAGCTCGGGGGGCGGTAGCTCCGAGCAGTACTTC,.,TRBV7-3,few,TRBJ2-7
CASSSFGNSYEQYF,TGTGCCAGCAGTTCTTTTGGCAACTCCTACGAGCAGTACTTC,.,TRBV12-3/TRBV12-4,few,TRBJ2-7
CSATKATQYF,TGCAGTGCTACTAAGGCGACCCAGTACTTC,.,TRBV20-1,few,TRBJ2-5
CASRRITGANTGELFF,TGTGCCAGCAGACGCATAACAGGGGCGAACACCGGGGAGCTGTTTTTT,TRBD1,TRBV6-1,.,TRBJ2-2
CATRVGINQPQHF,TGTGCCACCCGGGTGGGCATCAATCAGCCCCAGCATTTT,.,TRBV19,few,TRBJ1-5
CASSPPPAGGYNEQFF,TGTGCCAGCAGCCCCCCCCCGGCGGGGGGCTACAATGAGCAGTTCTTC,TRBD2,TRBV3-1,.,TRBJ2-1
CAIRRVGGLGNEQFF,TGTGCCATCAGACGAGTTGGGGGGCTTGGCAATGAGCAGTTCTTC,.,TRBV10-3,few,TRBJ2-1
CASSRDGSNYGYTF,TGTGCCAGCAGCCGGGACGGTTCTAACTATGGCTACACCTTC,.,TRBV6-1,few,TRBJ1-2
CASSSQGTLNSPLHF,TGTGCCAGCAGCTCTCAGGGGACCCTTAATTCACCCCTCCACTTT,.,TRBV7-2,many,TRBJ1-6
CASRNGGRKETQYF,TGTGCCAGCAGGAACGGGGGGCGCAAGGAGACCCAGTACTTC,.,TRBV7-2,.,TRBJ2-5
CATSRPDRRNTIYF,TGTGCCACCAGCAGACCGGACAGGCGAAACACCATATATTTT,TRBD1,TRBV15,few,TRBJ1-3
CASSGDTGSGNTIYF,TGCGCCAGCTCCGGGGACACCGGCTCTGGAAACACCATATATTTT,.,TRBV5-1,few,TRBJ1-3
CASSFEGKDTEAFF,TGCGCCAGCAGCTTCGAGGGCAAGGACACTGAAGCTTTCTTT,.,TRBV5-1,.,TRBJ1-1
CASSLLPGADTQYF,TGTGCCAGCAGCTTATTACCAGGGGCAGATACGCAGTATTTT,.,TRBV7-7,many,TRBJ2-3
CASSEIEGTLIQYF,TGTGCCAGCAGTGAAATTGAGGGGACTCTCATTCAGTACTTC,.,TRBV6-1,few,TRBJ2-4
CASSPGVSGTTNYGYTF,TGTGCCAGCTCACCAGGGGTTTCGGGTACCACTAACTATGGCTACACCTTC,.,TRBV18,.,TRBJ1-2
CASSERRTNTEAFF,TGTGCCAGCAGTGAGCGTCGAACGAACACTGAAGCTTTCTTT,.,TRBV12-3/TRBV12-4,.,TRBJ1-1
CASSLSVDSYNSPLHF,TGTGCCAGCAGCTTATCGGTGGACTCCTATAATTCACCCCTCCACTTT,.,TRBV7-2,few,TRBJ1-6
CASSPPRAGETDTQYF,TGTGCCAGCTCACCACCCCGCGCGGGGGAGACAGATACGCAGTATTTT,TRBD2,TRBV18,few,TRBJ2-3
CASSLTTGNNQPQHF,TGTGCCAGCAGCCTAACGACAGGGAACAATCAGCCCCAGCATTTT,TRBD1,TRBV12-3/TRBV12-4,.,TRBJ1-5
CASRPGTSTDTQYF,TGCGCCAGCAGACCCGGGACCAGCACAGATACGCAGTATTTT,.,TRBV5-1,many,TRBJ2-3
CASSQAPRPVNEKLFF,TGCGCCAGCAGCCAAGCTCCGAGGCCGGTTAATGAAAAACTGTTTTTT,.,TRBV4-1,few,TRBJ1-4
CASSPPNAEPNIQYF,TGTGCCAGCTCACCACCGAATGCCGAGCCAAACATTCAGTACTTC,.,TRBV18,many,TRBJ2-4
CASSLNRDTEAFF,TGTGCCAGCAGCTTAAACCGGGACACTGAAGCTTTCTTT,.,TRBV5-4,few,TRBJ1-1
CASSLTSGNANTGELFF,TGTGCCAGCAGCTTAACGTCGGGGAACGCGAACACCGGGGAGCTGTTTTTT,.,TRBV7-3,few,TRBJ2-2
CASRGLAGYTGELFF,TGTGCCAGCAGGGGACTAGCGGGGTACACCGGGGAGCTGTTTTTT,TRBD2,TRBV7-2,many,TRBJ2-2
CASSWGDSPLHF,TGTGCCAGCAGCTGGGGGGATTCACCCCTCCACTTT,.,TRBV7-2,few,TRBJ1-6
CASSFPGSGYTF,TGTGCCAGCAGTTTTCCAGGGTCGGGCTACACCTTC,.,TRBV12-3/TRBV12-4,.,TRBJ1-2
CSASWGTQPQHF,TGCAGTGCTAGCTGGGGAACTCAGCCCCAGCATTTT,.,TRBV20-1,many,TRBJ1-5
CASSLGSGDTQYF,TGTGCCAGCAGCTTGGGATCGGGAGATACGCAGTATTTT,.,TRBV11-2,.,TRBJ2-3
CASSQEVRGINIQYF,TGCGCCAGCAGCCAAGAAGTAAGGGGGATAAACATTCAGTACTTC,.,TRBV4-3,few,TRBJ2-4
CASSQPTGFLTDTQYF,TGTGCCAGCAGCCAGCCAACAGGATTCCTCACAGATACGCAGTATTTT,.,TRBV7-2,many,TRBJ2-3
CASSTGLPNTEAFF,TGTGCCAGCAGTACGGGACTCCCGAACACTGAAGCTTTCTTT,.,TRBV12-3/TRBV12-4,few,TRBJ1-1
CASSPGVSANEQFF,TGTGCCAGCTCACCCGGGGTCTCAGCCAATGAGCAGTTCTTC,.,TRBV18,.,TRBJ2-1
CASRTSFSLEETQYF,TGTGCCAGCAGGACTAGCTTTAGTCTTGAAGAGACCCAGTACTTC,TRBD2,TRBV6-1,few,TRBJ2-5
CAGRFITGYGYTF,TGTGCCGGACGATTTATTACAGGGTATGGCTACACCTTC,.,TRBV6-6,.,TRBJ1-2
CASSWGQGVVSPLHF,TGCGCCAGCAGCTGGGGACAGGGGGTGGTCTCACCCCTCCACTTT,TRBD1,TRBV5-1,many,TRBJ1-6
CSARGGTSGPYEQYF,TGCAGTGCTAGGGGTGGGACTAGCGGACCCTACGAGCAGTACTTC,TRBD2,TRBV20-1,few,TRBJ2-7
CASSPLGGAETQYF,TGTGCCAGCAGCCCTTTAGGGGGCGCAGAGACCCAGTACTTC,TRBD1,TRBV5-6,few,TRBJ2-5
CASRIDRDHTEAFF,TGTGCCAGCAGAATAGACAGGGATCACACTGAAGCTTTCTTT,TRBD1,TRBV12-3/TRBV12-4,.,TRBJ1-1
CASSLLPRGAGEQFF,TGTGCCAGCTCCCTCCTACCTCGGGGGGCGGGTGAGCAGTTCTTC,.,TRBV6-2/TRBV6-3,few,TRBJ2-1
CASSSDGRNTIYF,TGTGCCAGCAGCTCGGACGGAAGGAACACCATATATTTT,.,TRBV12-3/TRBV12-4,many,TRBJ1-3
CASSPWGGSDQPQHF,TGTGCCAGCTCACCATGGGGGGGCTCGGATCAGCCCCAGCATTTT,.,TRBV18,many,TRBJ1-5
CASSWNRAGGANVLTF,TGCGCCAGCAGCTGGAACAGGGCGGGGGGGGCCAACGTCCTGACTTTC,.,TRBV5-1,few,TRBJ2-6
CASSAQLRAEYGYTF,TGTGCCAGCAGCGCCCAACTAAGGGCGGAGTATGGCTACACCTTC,.,TRBV9,few,TRBJ1-2
CASSQAPGGVSGELFF,TGCGCCAGCAGCCAAGCCCCCGGAGGGGTGTCCGGGGAGCTGTTTTTT,.,TRBV4-1,.,TRBJ2-2
CAVGLAGQETQYF,TGTGCCGTAGGACTAGCGGGACAAGAGACCCAGTACTTC,TRBD2,TRBV10-3,many,TRBJ2-5